This T cell receptor beta chain emerged from a study of shared clonotypes between healthy human individuals. CD45RA-negative memory and CD45RA+ naive subsets were split from the CD4+ cells. The authors split each subset's genomic DNA evenly across several immunoSEQ plates. Some clones are missing from TCRdb's copy, which holds only in-frame ones; the method was immunoSEQ multiplex PCR. The repertoire has approximately 2.5 million clones, more than 85% of them found once; the top ten carry 0.35% to 0.45%. The source of this sequence is a man aged 18 to 30 in good health. Some clones in this sample may be carry-over from other donors' samples. Specimen: naive CD4+ T cells from PBMCs. The subset here: CD45RA+ positively selected.

CDR3 nucleotides: TGTGCCAGCAGTTCCCACGCAGGGGGCCATGTAGCTAACTATGGCTACACCTTC. It yields the protein CASSSHAGGHVANYGYTF. This chain uses TRBV28 with TRBJ1-2, with TRBD1 matching 8 bases. The CDR3 totals 18 residues. Per the germline V gene, CDR1 is MDHEN and CDR2 is SYDVKM. The V segment lost 4 bases and the J segment 0 bases; nucleotides outside the gene matches: 13.